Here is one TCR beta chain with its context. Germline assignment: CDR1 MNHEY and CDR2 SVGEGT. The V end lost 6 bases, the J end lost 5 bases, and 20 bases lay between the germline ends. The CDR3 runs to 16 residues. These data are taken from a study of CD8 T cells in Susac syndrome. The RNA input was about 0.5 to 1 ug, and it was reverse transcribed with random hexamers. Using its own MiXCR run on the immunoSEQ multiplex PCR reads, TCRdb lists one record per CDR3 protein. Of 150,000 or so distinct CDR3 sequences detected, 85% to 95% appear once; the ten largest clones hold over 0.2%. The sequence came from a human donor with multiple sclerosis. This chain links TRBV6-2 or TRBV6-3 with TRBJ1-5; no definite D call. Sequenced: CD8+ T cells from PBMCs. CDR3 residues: CASSPARLGIHQPQHF. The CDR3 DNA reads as TGTGCCAGCAGCCCCGCGAGGCTTGGGATTCATCAGCCCCAGCATTTT.